The 20 T cell receptor beta chains below come from one sample, sequenced in a study of spatial heterogeneity in lung cancer. Points from the study as a whole: Tumors with more nonsynonymous mutations had more expanded intratumoral alpha and beta TCRs.

TCRdb called the 5' RACE reads again in MiXCR, with one record for every CDR3 protein. Of about 10,000 distinct CDR3 sequences in the sample, roughly 13% were seen once. Described time point: sample taken at primary tumor resection. Their target antigens are unknown. The input for sequencing was lung tumor tissue, taken at surgery. These receptors were obtained from a male donor with early-stage non-small cell lung cancer.

The table lists this clonotype with a few counts. The chain couples TRBV28 to TRBJ1-2, with D unresolved. V shed 1 base and J shed 7 bases, with 13 bases lying between them. The CDR3 runs to 14 residues. The germline gives CDR1 MDHEN, CDR2 SYDVKM. The CDR3 protein is CASSLLQLESGYTF. The CDR3 bases are TGTGCCAGCAGTTTATTGCAGTTGGAGAGTGGCTACACCTTC.

This clonotype has ten or more counts. The J gene is TRBJ2-1, the V gene TRBV6-2 or TRBV6-3; D ambiguous. CDR1 and CDR2 (germline): MNHEY, SVGEGT. This CDR3 region has 15 residues. V dropped 2 bases and J dropped 8 bases, with 16 bases sitting between them. CDR3 sequence (DNA): TGTGCCAGCAGTTACAGGGTCGGGTTCATAGATGAGCAGTTCTTC. It encodes CASSYRVGFIDEQFF.

This clonotype has ten or more counts. The chain links TRBV20-1 to TRBJ1-1, with D perhaps matching TRBD1 (6 bases). Per germline, CDR1 DFQATT and CDR2 SNEGSKA (reference sequence). This CDR3 comprises 15 residues. Trimming took 2 bases from V and 10 from J, leaving 23 bases between them. The CDR3 region is CSARFPQTFGQPAFF. CDR3 DNA: TGCAGTGCTAGATTCCCTCAAACGTTTGGACAGCCAGCTTTCTTT.

V gene TRBV10-3 combines with J gene TRBJ1-1, with 8 bases matching TRBD1. The CDR3 consists of 13 residues. V was pared by 2 bases and J by 14 bases, with 10 bases of the junction left unmatched. In germline, CDR1 is ENHRY, CDR2 SYGVKD. The CDR3 DNA reads TGTGCCATCAGTGAGGGGGCTGGACAGGGTACATTCTTT. It specifies CAISEGAGQGTFF.

This clonotype has a count of ten or more. The chain recombines TRBV5-1 with TRBJ2-1; 10 nucleotides match TRBD1. Germline V gene sequence: CDR1 SGHRS, CDR2 YFSETQ. The junction had 8 bases not matched to a gene; V was cut back by 2 bases and J by 9 bases. There are 15 residues in the CDR3. CDR3: CASSFPGQGIGEQFF. The CDR3 bases are TGCGCCAGCAGCTTCCCGGGACAGGGGATAGGTGAGCAGTTCTTC. The full variable domain, completed using reference TRBV5-1 and TRBJ2-1, is KAGVTQTPRYLIKTRGQQVTLSCSPISGHRSVSWYQQTPGQGLQFLFEYFSETQRNKGNFPGRFSGRQFSNSRSEMNVSTLELGDSALYLCASSFPGQGIGEQFFGPGTRLTVL.

This clonotype appeared many times. The chain employs TRBV6-5 and TRBJ1-2; D call uncertain. Trimming took 10 bases from V and 2 from J, leaving 11 bases between them. The CDR3 sequence is 12 residues long. CDR1 is MNHEY, CDR2 SVGAGI, per germline. The CDR3 spells CATKGRNYGYTF. Written as DNA, the CDR3 is TGTGCCACCAAGGGCAGGAACTATGGCTACACCTTC.

Ten or more counts support this clonotype. The CDR3 loop is CASSVGGRSYEQYF. CDR3 sequence (DNA): TGTGCCAGCAGCGTAGGAGGCAGGTCCTACGAGCAGTACTTC. The rearrangement uses TRBV7-9 and TRBJ2-7, with a weak D call TRBD2 (5 bases). Germline V gene data show CDR1 as SEHNR and CDR2 as FQNEAQ (reference sequence). V shed 5 bases and J shed 1 base, with 12 bases lying between them. The CDR3 contains 14 residues.

The chain couples TRBV20-1 to TRBJ2-3; possibly TRBD2 for D (5 bases). The CDR3 has 14 amino acids. The ends were cut back, 3 bases at V and 5 bases at J, with 15 bases in the middle. The germline V gene encodes CDR1 DFQATT and CDR2 SNEGSKA (reference sequence). CDR3: CSARRHRGQDTQYF. DNA for the CDR3: TGCAGTGCTAGGAGGCATCGGGGTCAAGATACGCAGTATTTT.

This clonotype is termed medium-sized. The chain joins TRBV2 to TRBJ1-1; D gene unclear. Trimming pared 6 bases from V and 4 bases from J, leaving 9 bases between. The V gene's germline CDR1 is SNHLY and CDR2 FYNNEI. The CDR3 has 12 amino acids. The CDR3 DNA is TGTGCCAGCAGGTCCCCGGGCACTGAAGCTTTCTTT. Protein sequence: CASRSPGTEAFF.

The V call is TRBV20-1, the J call TRBJ2-3; D remains ambiguous. The CDR3 runs to 15 residues. The germline V gene has CDR1 DFQATT and CDR2 SNEGSKA (reference sequence). The V end was cut by 2 bases, the J end by 1 base, with 13 bases between. Written as DNA, the CDR3 is TGCAGTGCTAGAAAGTTACTAAGGGGCACAGATACGCAGTATTTT. Encoded protein: CSARKLLRGTDTQYF.

This clonotype was picked up one time. The J gene is TRBJ1-3, the V gene TRBV7-2; D gene uncertain. The germline CDR1 and CDR2 sequences are SGHTA and FQGNSA. Trimming removed 1 base from V and 0 bases from J, with 10 bases in between. This CDR3 is built from 16 residues. In nucleotides, the CDR3 is TGTGCCAGCAGCTTAGTCCCAGAACTCTCTGGAAACACCATATATTTT. Its translation is CASSLVPELSGNTIYF. Combining the CDR3 with reference TRBV7-2 and TRBJ1-3 gives the whole variable domain GAGVSQSPSNKVTEKGKDVELRCDPISGHTALYWYRQSLGQGLEFLIYFQGNSAPDKSGLPSDRFSAERTGGSVSTLTIQRTQQEDSAVYLCASSLVPELSGNTIYFGEGSWLTVV.

This clonotype was recorded a few times. The chain combines TRBV5-1 with TRBJ2-2; TRBD2 aligns across 10 bases. Per germline, CDR1 SGHRS and CDR2 YFSETQ. The CDR3 is made up of 16 amino acids. V lost 0 bases, J lost 3 bases, and 2 bases stayed unmatched. CDR3 sequence (DNA): TGCGCCAGCAGCTTGGCTAGCGGGGGACACACCGGGGAGCTGTTTTTT. Protein product: CASSLASGGHTGELFF.

This clonotype counts as medium-sized (0.01 to 0.1%). The CDR3 nucleotides are TGTGCCAGCAGCCCTATAGTTGGCTCAGAGGTCACTGAAGCTTTCTTT. Translation: CASSPIVGSEVTEAFF. The chain combines TRBV28 with TRBJ1-1; D call uncertain. Germline V gene data show CDR1 as MDHEN and CDR2 as SYDVKM. This CDR3 is built from 16 residues. Trimming shortened V by 6 bases and J by 4 bases, and 21 bases separated the two germline ends. Together with reference TRBV28 and TRBJ1-1, the CDR3 gives the full variable domain: DVKVTQSSRYLVKRTGEKVFLECVQDMDHENMFWYRQDPGLGLRLIYFSYDVKMKEKGDIPEGYSVSREKKERFSLILESASTNQTSMYLCASSPIVGSEVTEAFFGQGTRLTVV.

The chain is built from TRBV7-9 and TRBJ1-2; D call uncertain. V was clipped by 10 bases and J by 4 bases, with 22 bases between them. Looked up from germline, CDR1 is SEHNR and CDR2 is FQNEAQ (reference sequence). The CDR3 has 15 amino acids. In DNA form, the CDR3 reads TGTGCCACCCCCAGTTCCCCGGGAGGAGGCTATGGCTACACCTTC. Amino acid sequence: CATPSSPGGGYGYTF.

This clonotype is termed medium-sized. The chain carries TRBV28 and TRBJ1-6, with D perhaps TRBD1 (5 bases). Germline V lookup: CDR1 MDHEN, CDR2 SYDVKM. V was cut by 6 bases and J by 0 bases, with 12 bases left in between. The CDR3 runs to 16 residues. This chain's CDR3 is CASSIPTVSYNSPLHF. Written as DNA, the CDR3 is TGTGCCAGCAGCATCCCGACAGTCTCCTATAATTCACCCCTCCACTTT.

This clonotype was seen repeatedly, ten times or more. The chain has TRBV19 and TRBJ2-7; D is ambiguous. Germline CDR1 and CDR2: LNHDA and SQIVND (reference sequence). The CDR3 extends over 14 amino acids. The ends were cut back, 0 bases at V and 2 bases at J, with 8 bases in the middle. CDR3 DNA: TGTGCCAGTAGTATAGATCCCTACACCTACGAGCAGTACTTC. Protein product: CASSIDPYTYEQYF.

Relative to its sample, this clonotype is medium-sized (0.01 to 0.1%). This chain uses TRBV28 with TRBJ2-7; the D is unclear. Germline V gene lookup returns CDR1 MDHEN and CDR2 SYDVKM. Trimming took off 4 bases at V and 0 bases at J, with 13 bases between the two ends. The length of the CDR3 is 15 residues. The CDR3 sequence: CASSYTSRISYEQYF. CDR3 in DNA: TGTGCCAGCAGTTACACCAGCCGGATCTCCTACGAGCAGTACTTC. The full variable domain, its missing parts supplied by reference TRBV28 and TRBJ2-7, is DVKVTQSSRYLVKRTGEKVFLECVQDMDHENMFWYRQDPGLGLRLIYFSYDVKMKEKGDIPEGYSVSREKKERFSLILESASTNQTSMYLCASSYTSRISYEQYFGPGTRLTVT.

Turning to this clonotype: Possible read error: a much larger clone is one base away. CDR3 in amino acids: CSITGRAGKLLF. The DNA for the CDR3 is TGCAGCATTACGGGGAGGGCGGGAAAACTGTTATTT. This chain joins TRBV20-1 and TRBJ1-4; no firm D call. Germline CDR1 and CDR2: DFQATT and SNEGSKA (reference sequence). The CDR3 consists of 12 residues.

This clonotype came up many times. V gene TRBV4-1 combines with J gene TRBJ2-7; D perhaps matches TRBD1 (5 bases). This CDR3 has 15 residues. Germline V lookup: CDR1 MGHRA, CDR2 YSYEKL. Trimming shortened V by 2 bases and J by 4 bases, and 15 bases separated the two germline ends. This CDR3 is CASSQTEKGMYEQYF. In DNA, the CDR3 is TGCGCCAGCAGCCAAACAGAGAAGGGGATGTACGAGCAGTACTTC.

V usage is TRBV7-8 and J usage is TRBJ2-3; D tentatively fits TRBD1 or TRBD2 (5 bases each). Germline CDR1 is SGHVS and CDR2 is FQNEAQ. Trimming removed 5 bases from V and 0 bases from J, with 9 bases in between. The CDR3 is 14 residues long. The CDR3 loop reads CASSPRDSTDTQYF. CDR3 DNA sequence: TGTGCCAGCAGCCCAAGGGACAGCACAGATACGCAGTATTTT.